Listed below are T cell receptor beta chains from one sample, sequenced in a study of Ad26.COV2.S vaccination and SARS-CoV-2 variants. Sequenced by immunoSEQ multiplex PCR; TCRdb stores in-frame clones only, minus some. The table has around 250,000 clones, around 87% seen once. The sample in question was peripheral blood, obtained in a trial of Ad26.COV2.S vaccine versus placebo. These receptors were taken from a person between 18 and 60 years old who received the Ad26.COV2.S COVID-19 vaccine or a placebo. Each CDR3 is given with its conserved first and last residue. D genes are given only for firm matches. Only part of the rows carry a size: once, few, many, or a class if the clone is expanded.

clone_size: -; j_call: TRBJ1-5; d_call: -; v_call: TRBV7-9; cdr3_aa: CASSLERSNQPQHF; cdr3_nt: TGTGCCAGCAGCTTAGAAAGAAGCAATCAGCCCCAGCATTTT
clone_size: -; j_call: TRBJ1-4; d_call: -; v_call: TRBV7-2; cdr3_aa: CASSRSGATNEKLFF; cdr3_nt: TGTGCCAGCAGCCGCTCGGGGGCAACTAATGAAAAACTGTTTTTT
clone_size: -; j_call: TRBJ1-4; d_call: -; v_call: TRBV30; cdr3_aa: CAWSAFGGNEKLFF; cdr3_nt: TGTGCCTGGAGTGCCTTTGGGGGTAATGAAAAACTGTTTTTT
clone_size: -; j_call: TRBJ1-3; d_call: TRBD1; v_call: TRBV11-2; cdr3_aa: CASSLDRGGGNTIYF; cdr3_nt: TGTGCCAGCAGCTTGGACAGGGGAGGTGGAAACACCATATATTTT
clone_size: -; j_call: TRBJ1-5; d_call: -; v_call: TRBV3-1/TRBV3-2; cdr3_aa: CASSALRGGHNQPQHF; cdr3_nt: TGTGCCAGCAGCGCCCTCCGGGGGGGTCACAATCAGCCCCAGCATTTT
clone_size: once; j_call: TRBJ1-2; d_call: -; v_call: TRBV19; cdr3_aa: CASSVQNYGYTF; cdr3_nt: TGTGCCAGTAGTGTTCAGAACTATGGCTACACCTTC
clone_size: -; j_call: TRBJ1-2; d_call: -; v_call: TRBV9; cdr3_aa: CASSPPGDYGYTF; cdr3_nt: TGTGCCAGCAGCCCCCCGGGGGATTATGGCTACACCTTC
clone_size: once; j_call: TRBJ2-7; d_call: TRBD2; v_call: TRBV4-1; cdr3_aa: CASSQSPGLAYEQYF; cdr3_nt: TGCGCCAGCAGCCAAAGCCCGGGACTAGCGTATGAGCAGTACTTC
clone_size: few; j_call: TRBJ2-7; d_call: -; v_call: TRBV4-2; cdr3_aa: CASRSEGRTYEQYF; cdr3_nt: TGTGCCAGCAGGTCGGAGGGCAGGACCTACGAGCAGTACTTC
clone_size: -; j_call: TRBJ1-6; d_call: -; v_call: TRBV5-6; cdr3_aa: CASSNKGIRNSPLHF; cdr3_nt: TGTGCCAGCAGCAATAAAGGGATCCGTAATTCACCCCTCCACTTT
clone_size: -; j_call: TRBJ2-2; d_call: TRBD1; v_call: TRBV2; cdr3_aa: CASSIRGPGGELFF; cdr3_nt: TGTGCCAGCAGTATCAGGGGGCCGGGCGGGGAGCTGTTTTTT
clone_size: -; j_call: TRBJ1-2; d_call: TRBD1; v_call: TRBV19; cdr3_aa: CASRLGQANYGYTF; cdr3_nt: TGTGCCAGTAGACTCGGACAGGCTAACTATGGCTACACCTTC
clone_size: -; j_call: TRBJ2-5; d_call: -; v_call: TRBV6-2/TRBV6-3; cdr3_aa: CASSQYQETQYF; cdr3_nt: TGTGCCAGCAGTCAGTACCAAGAGACCCAGTACTTC
clone_size: -; j_call: TRBJ2-1; d_call: TRBD2; v_call: TRBV6-5; cdr3_aa: CASVRGGSGSDEQFF; cdr3_nt: TGTGCCAGCGTCCGGGGGGGTAGCGGGAGCGATGAGCAGTTCTTC
clone_size: few; j_call: TRBJ2-1; d_call: -; v_call: TRBV7-9; cdr3_aa: CASSSLGGFYNEQFF; cdr3_nt: TGTGCCAGCAGCTCCTTGGGCGGATTCTACAATGAGCAGTTCTTC
clone_size: once; j_call: TRBJ2-1; d_call: TRBD1; v_call: TRBV4-2; cdr3_aa: CASSQGQTNYNEQFF; cdr3_nt: TGTGCCAGCAGCCAGGGACAGACTAATTACAATGAGCAGTTCTTC
clone_size: once; j_call: TRBJ2-3; d_call: -; v_call: TRBV4-2; cdr3_aa: CASSQGLAGSTDTQYF; cdr3_nt: TGTGCCAGCAGCCAGGGGCTAGCTGGAAGCACAGATACGCAGTATTTT
clone_size: -; j_call: TRBJ1-1; d_call: -; v_call: TRBV30; cdr3_aa: CASLRPYEAFF; cdr3_nt: TGTGCCTCCCTAAGACCCTATGAAGCTTTCTTT
clone_size: -; j_call: TRBJ2-7; d_call: TRBD1; v_call: TRBV27; cdr3_aa: CASSPWTGYNEQYF; cdr3_nt: TGTGCCAGCAGTCCATGGACAGGGTACAACGAGCAGTACTTC
clone_size: few; j_call: TRBJ1-1; d_call: -; v_call: TRBV3-1/TRBV3-2; cdr3_aa: CASSQGPREAFF; cdr3_nt: TGTGCCAGCAGCCAAGGACCCAGGGAAGCTTTCTTT
clone_size: -; j_call: TRBJ2-7; d_call: TRBD1; v_call: TRBV28; cdr3_aa: CASGGTGKYEQYF; cdr3_nt: TGTGCCAGCGGAGGGACAGGGAAATACGAGCAGTACTTC
clone_size: -; j_call: TRBJ1-1; d_call: -; v_call: TRBV18; cdr3_aa: CASSPGGKTTEAFF; cdr3_nt: TGTGCCAGCTCACCGGGGGGCAAGACCACTGAAGCTTTCTTT
clone_size: -; j_call: TRBJ2-1; d_call: -; v_call: TRBV28; cdr3_aa: CASSPSTGPGQFF; cdr3_nt: TGTGCCAGCAGTCCCTCGACGGGACCAGGGCAGTTCTTC
clone_size: -; j_call: TRBJ2-2; d_call: -; v_call: TRBV7-9; cdr3_aa: CASSLGVGMNTGELFF; cdr3_nt: TGTGCCAGCAGCTTAGGTGTAGGTATGAACACCGGGGAGCTGTTTTTT
clone_size: -; j_call: TRBJ1-5; d_call: -; v_call: TRBV7-9; cdr3_aa: CASSISNQPQHF; cdr3_nt: TGTGCCAGCAGCATTAGCAATCAGCCCCAGCATTTT
clone_size: -; j_call: TRBJ1-2; d_call: -; v_call: TRBV6-5; cdr3_aa: CASSYSGQGGYGYTF; cdr3_nt: TGTGCCAGCAGTTACTCTGGTCAGGGAGGCTATGGCTACACCTTC
clone_size: -; j_call: TRBJ2-5; d_call: -; v_call: TRBV6-2/TRBV6-3; cdr3_aa: CASSRPTSAETQYF; cdr3_nt: TGTGCCAGCAGTCGGCCTACGTCGGCGGAGACCCAGTACTTC
clone_size: -; j_call: TRBJ2-1; d_call: -; v_call: TRBV12-5; cdr3_aa: CASAGGPGEAYNEQFF; cdr3_nt: TGTGCTAGTGCAGGGGGGCCGGGAGAGGCCTACAATGAGCAGTTCTTC
clone_size: -; j_call: TRBJ2-1; d_call: TRBD2; v_call: TRBV3-1/TRBV3-2; cdr3_aa: CASSRPGTRGSYNEQFF; cdr3_nt: TGTGCCAGCAGCCGCCCCGGGACTAGAGGTTCCTACAATGAGCAGTTCTTC
clone_size: -; j_call: TRBJ2-7; d_call: TRBD1; v_call: TRBV4-1; cdr3_aa: CASSQGGTGATIQYF; cdr3_nt: TGCGCCAGCAGCCAAGGGGGGACAGGGGCTACGATTCAGTACTTC
clone_size: -; j_call: TRBJ2-3; d_call: TRBD2; v_call: TRBV7-2; cdr3_aa: CASSFSREGHKYF; cdr3_nt: TGTGCCAGCAGCTTTTCGCGGGAGGGGCACAAGTATTTT
clone_size: few; j_call: TRBJ2-2; d_call: -; v_call: TRBV12-3/TRBV12-4; cdr3_aa: CASRKGGGELFF; cdr3_nt: TGTGCCAGCAGGAAAGGGGGCGGGGAGCTGTTTTTT
clone_size: -; j_call: TRBJ1-1; d_call: TRBD1; v_call: TRBV3-1/TRBV3-2; cdr3_aa: CASSQGGTGDIGAFF; cdr3_nt: TGTGCCAGCAGCCAAGGGGGGACAGGGGATATCGGAGCTTTCTTT
clone_size: -; j_call: TRBJ2-4; d_call: TRBD2; v_call: TRBV6-1; cdr3_aa: CASSEEVGGDIQYF; cdr3_nt: TGTGCCAGCAGTGAGGAGGTCGGGGGGGACATTCAGTACTTC
clone_size: -; j_call: TRBJ2-1; d_call: -; v_call: TRBV6-5; cdr3_aa: CASRGASNGEQFF; cdr3_nt: TGTGCCAGCAGGGGGGCCTCCAACGGTGAGCAGTTCTTC
clone_size: -; j_call: TRBJ1-4; d_call: TRBD1; v_call: TRBV2; cdr3_aa: CASRMGTGGEKLFF; cdr3_nt: TGTGCCAGCAGGATGGGTACAGGGGGGGAAAAACTGTTTTTT
clone_size: -; j_call: TRBJ1-1; d_call: TRBD1; v_call: TRBV19; cdr3_aa: CASSATGEHEAFF; cdr3_nt: TGTGCCAGTAGTGCCACAGGGGAACATGAAGCTTTCTTT
clone_size: -; j_call: TRBJ2-1; d_call: -; v_call: TRBV12-3/TRBV12-4; cdr3_aa: CASSLANNEQFF; cdr3_nt: TGTGCCAGCAGTTTAGCAAACAATGAGCAGTTCTTC
clone_size: -; j_call: TRBJ1-2; d_call: -; v_call: TRBV2; cdr3_aa: CASSEVGFLPYGYTF; cdr3_nt: TGTGCCAGCAGTGAAGTGGGGTTCCTTCCCTATGGCTACACCTTC
clone_size: once; j_call: TRBJ1-1; d_call: -; v_call: TRBV19; cdr3_aa: CASTLTGNTEAFF; cdr3_nt: TGTGCCAGTACCTTGACAGGAAACACTGAAGCTTTCTTT
clone_size: -; j_call: TRBJ1-2; d_call: -; v_call: TRBV29-1; cdr3_aa: CSVGIGESYGYTF; cdr3_nt: TGCAGCGTGGGAATAGGGGAGTCCTATGGCTACACCTTC
clone_size: -; j_call: TRBJ1-6; d_call: TRBD1; v_call: TRBV18; cdr3_aa: CASSRDSYSPLHF; cdr3_nt: TGTGCCAGCTCGAGGGACAGCTATTCACCCCTCCACTTT
clone_size: -; j_call: TRBJ1-2; d_call: TRBD1; v_call: TRBV19; cdr3_aa: CASSIAQGARYGYTF; cdr3_nt: TGTGCCAGTAGTATAGCCCAGGGGGCCAGGTATGGCTACACCTTC
clone_size: -; j_call: TRBJ1-4; d_call: -; v_call: TRBV5-4; cdr3_aa: CASSLGPGIQLATNEKLFF; cdr3_nt: TGTGCCAGCAGCTTGGGTCCAGGAATACAGCTGGCAACTAATGAAAAACTGTTTTTT
clone_size: -; j_call: TRBJ2-7; d_call: TRBD1; v_call: TRBV5-1; cdr3_aa: CASSARTGVGPVEQYF; cdr3_nt: TGCGCCAGCAGCGCCCGGACAGGGGTTGGGCCTGTGGAGCAGTACTTC
clone_size: few; j_call: TRBJ2-5; d_call: -; v_call: TRBV9; cdr3_aa: CASSAGTQRETQYF; cdr3_nt: TGTGCCAGCAGCGCCGGGACCCAACGGGAGACCCAGTACTTC
clone_size: -; j_call: TRBJ2-2; d_call: -; v_call: TRBV29-1; cdr3_aa: CSVNRESTGELFF; cdr3_nt: TGCAGCGTCAACCGGGAATCCACCGGGGAGCTGTTTTTT
clone_size: few; j_call: TRBJ1-3; d_call: TRBD1; v_call: TRBV5-1; cdr3_aa: CASSLAGDSSGNTIYF; cdr3_nt: TGCGCCAGCAGCTTGGCGGGGGACAGCTCTGGAAACACCATATATTTT
clone_size: once; j_call: TRBJ1-4; d_call: -; v_call: TRBV7-2; cdr3_aa: CASSSTGSANEKLFF; cdr3_nt: TGTGCCAGCAGCTCGACAGGTTCGGCTAATGAAAAACTGTTTTTT
clone_size: once; j_call: TRBJ2-7; d_call: -; v_call: TRBV5-1; cdr3_aa: CASRSGLNYEQYF; cdr3_nt: TGCGCCAGCAGGTCGGGACTCAACTACGAGCAGTACTTC
clone_size: -; j_call: TRBJ2-5; d_call: TRBD1; v_call: TRBV12-3/TRBV12-4; cdr3_aa: CASRAGTEETQYF; cdr3_nt: TGTGCCAGCAGAGCCGGGACAGAAGAGACCCAGTACTTC
clone_size: -; j_call: TRBJ1-6; d_call: TRBD1; v_call: TRBV6-6; cdr3_aa: CASSPEGQGKSPLHF; cdr3_nt: TGTGCCAGCAGTCCGGAGGGACAGGGGAAGTCACCCCTCCACTTT
clone_size: -; j_call: TRBJ1-6; d_call: -; v_call: TRBV9; cdr3_aa: CASSVFETGNSPLHF; cdr3_nt: TGTGCCAGCAGCGTATTTGAGACAGGCAATTCACCCCTCCACTTT
clone_size: -; j_call: TRBJ1-1; d_call: -; v_call: TRBV5-1; cdr3_aa: CASSPVWGTEAFF; cdr3_nt: TGCGCCAGCAGCCCGGTATGGGGTACTGAAGCTTTCTTT
clone_size: once; j_call: TRBJ1-6; d_call: -; v_call: TRBV18; cdr3_aa: CASSPPMVGELGSPLHF; cdr3_nt: TGTGCCAGCTCACCACCGATGGTTGGGGAGTTGGGATCACCCCTCCACTTT
clone_size: -; j_call: TRBJ2-1; d_call: -; v_call: TRBV28; cdr3_aa: CASSLPGTNYNEQFF; cdr3_nt: TGTGCCAGCAGTTTGCCCGGGACAAATTACAATGAGCAGTTCTTC
clone_size: -; j_call: TRBJ2-1; d_call: -; v_call: TRBV11-2; cdr3_aa: CASSPHGNEQFF; cdr3_nt: TGTGCCAGCAGCCCTCATGGCAATGAGCAGTTCTTC
clone_size: -; j_call: TRBJ1-2; d_call: -; v_call: TRBV6-5; cdr3_aa: CASSYGVAAEYGYTF; cdr3_nt: TGTGCCAGCAGTTACGGGGTCGCCGCCGAATATGGCTACACCTTC